This T cell receptor beta chain stems from a study of T cells in women clearing cervical HPV infection. Study background: HLA type stays a possible confounder, typing being limited. Notes on the study in general: A classifier using richness and V gene abundances reached an AUC of around 0.83. Unknown T-cell numbers per sample may underlie the richness differences.

The V gene's germline CDR1 is SGHKS and CDR2 YYEKEE (reference sequence). The V end was cut by 5 bases, the J end by 0 bases, with 13 bases between. The CDR3 is 15 residues long. As concerns this clone: Its antigen remains unidentified. The CDR3 is cut off 3 residues early in the read; its end comes from the germline J gene.

MY09/MY11 PCR detected cervical HPV DNA; dot-blot assigned genotypes. TCRdb's copy holds only in-frame clones and misses some; the assay was immunoSEQ multiplex PCR. The sample has roughly 37,000 clones, and its top ten clones hold 6% to 6.5%. The receptor's source is a woman aged 18-70 years with a cervical HPV16 infection that either progressed to CIN3+ or cleared (not recorded which). This chain uses TRBV5-5 with TRBJ2-3; D remains ambiguous. The sequenced sample consisted of blood buffy coat. Partial CDR3 DNA: TGTGCCAGCAGTCTCCAGGTTTCTAGCACAGATACG. The encoded protein is CASSLQVSSTDT. From start to end, the CDR3 is CASSLQVSSTDTQYF.